The source of this TCR beta chain is a study of pediatric ulcerative colitis. Findings and limits, study-wide: In rectum, acute severe colitis had expanded clones and less diversity.

With regard to this clone: Its antigen is undetermined.

The CDR3 is made up of 18 amino acids. Trimming cost V 0 bases and J 1 base, with 16 bases left between them. Germline V lookup: CDR1 SGHNT, CDR2 YENEEA. Sequenced by immunoSEQ multiplex PCR; TCRdb stores in-frame clones only, minus some. The profile shows around 4,600 clones, more than 80% of them singletons. This sequence joins TRBV11-3 and TRBJ2-4; maybe TRBD2 (7 bases). The sequenced material came from blood. The clonotype originates from a boy aged 5-17 years who was a control in a study of pediatric ulcerative colitis. CDR3 loop: CASSLELARGLAKNIQYF. The DNA of the CDR3 is TGTGCCAGCAGCTTAGAACTAGCGAGGGGGTTGGCCAAAAACATTCAGTACTTC.